The 10 T cell receptor beta chains reported below all come from one sample, sequenced in a study of neurological immune-mediated disorders. TCRdb analysed the 5' RACE reads with MiXCR anew, one entry per CDR3 protein. The sample consists of fewer than 60,000 distinct CDR3 sequences, about 9.4% of them appearing once. Sequencing was performed on PBMCs. Every receptor here comes from a man aged 65-85 years with HTLV-1-associated myelopathy (HAM/TSP).

Many counts were recorded for this clonotype. The chain joins TRBV20-1 to TRBJ1-1, with 8 bases lining up with TRBD1. This CDR3 is 14 amino acids long. Trimming cost V 0 bases and J 10 bases; bases outside gene matches: 10. Per germline, CDR1 DFQATT and CDR2 SNEGSKA (reference sequence). The CDR3 reads CSARDRGQVGGAFF. CDR3 bases: TGCAGTGCTAGAGATCGGGGACAGGTCGGAGGAGCTTTCTTT.

At least ten counts were recorded for this clonotype. The gene calls are TRBV4-1 and TRBJ2-7; D gene unclear. The CDR3 contains 14 residues. Between the trimmed V and J ends, which lost 0 bases and 3 bases, there was a span of 9 bases. The germline V gene encodes CDR1 MGHRA and CDR2 YSYEKL. The CDR3 nucleotides read TGCGCCAGCAGCCAAGAGGGCCACCTCTACGAGCAGTACTTC. It codes for CASSQEGHLYEQYF.

Regarding this clonotype: A read error may account for a junction end that differs from germline. The chain couples TRBV28 to TRBJ1-1; 7 positions match TRBD1. The CDR3 has 15 amino acids. CDR1 is MDHEN and CDR2 is SYDVKM in the germline V gene. The DNA of the CDR3 is TGTGTCAGCAGTCGACAGGGACGAGGGAACACCGAAGCTTTCTTT. It encodes CVSSRQGRGNTEAFF.

This clonotype was seen ten or more times. This chain uses TRBV18 with TRBJ1-6; D remains ambiguous. The germline V gene has CDR1 KGHSH and CDR2 LQKENI. CDR3 length: 15 amino acids. The V end lost 2 bases, the J end lost 10 bases, and 15 bases lay between the germline ends. The CDR3 DNA is TGTGCCAGCTCACCAAAACAGCTCACCCCATCACCCCTCCACTTT. It translates to CASSPKQLTPSPLHF.

A few counts support this clonotype. The V gene is TRBV5-1, the J gene TRBJ2-1; D ambiguous. Trimming took 4 bases from V and 8 from J, leaving 10 bases between them. CDR1 and CDR2 (germline): SGHRS, YFSETQ. This CDR3 contains 12 residues. The CDR3 region is CASSPEFYEQFF. CDR3 coding DNA: TGCGCCAGCAGCCCGGAATTCTATGAGCAGTTCTTC. Complete variable domain (other parts from reference TRBV5-1 and TRBJ2-1): KAGVTQTPRYLIKTRGQQVTLSCSPISGHRSVSWYQQTPGQGLQFLFEYFSETQRNKGNFPGRFSGRQFSNSRSEMNVSTLELGDSALYLCASSPEFYEQFFGPGTRLTVL.

This clonotype has only a few counts. The V gene is TRBV20-1, the J gene TRBJ2-7, with D perhaps TRBD1 (5 bases). CDR1 is DFQATT, CDR2 SNEGSKA, per germline (reference sequence). The length of the CDR3 is 14 residues. Between the trimmed V and J ends, which lost 0 bases and 5 bases, there was a span of 14 bases. The CDR3 coding sequence is TGCAGTGCTAGAGATCTCCCAGGGCCCAACGAGCAGTACTTC. Translation gives CSARDLPGPNEQYF.

This clonotype occurred many times. This chain joins TRBV9 and TRBJ2-1; 10 nucleotides match TRBD1. The germline V gene encodes CDR1 SGDLS and CDR2 YYNGEE. Germline trimming cut 4 bases from V and 3 bases from J; bases unmatched to any gene: 4. The CDR3 covers 15 residues. CDR3 DNA: TGTGCCAGCAGCCCCGGGACAGGGGACTACAATGAGCAGTTCTTC. It encodes CASSPGTGDYNEQFF.

This clonotype came up many times. The CDR3 DNA is TGCGCCAGCAGCCAGACCGGGGCACAGGAGGAGACCCAGTACTTC. Its translation: CASSQTGAQEETQYF. The J gene is TRBJ2-5, the V gene TRBV4-1; D is possibly TRBD1 or TRBD2 (5 bases each). Trimming took 3 bases from V and 5 from J, leaving 16 bases between them. Germline V gene data show CDR1 as MGHRA and CDR2 as YSYEKL. This CDR3 spans 15 amino acids.

This clonotype has ten or more counts. The chain employs TRBV7-9 and TRBJ1-1; D gene unclear. The CDR3 length is 11 residues. Germline loops: CDR1 SEHNR, CDR2 FQNEAQ (reference sequence). Trimming took 4 bases from V and 7 from J, leaving 7 bases between them. CDR3 loop: CASSSFDEAFF. The CDR3 DNA sequence: TGTGCCAGCAGCTCATTCGATGAAGCTTTCTTT. The full variable domain, in which reference TRBV7-9 and TRBJ1-1 provide the parts outside the CDR3, is DTGVSQNPRHKITKRGQNVTFRCDPISEHNRLYWYRQTLGQGPEFLTYFQNEAQLEKSRLLSDRFSAERPKGSFSTLEIQRTEQGDSAMYLCASSSFDEAFFGQGTRLTVV.

This clonotype was recorded many times. V gene TRBV27 combines with J gene TRBJ2-1; D gene unclear. V was cut by 6 bases and J by 4 bases, with 10 bases left in between. This CDR3 has 13 residues. Germline assignment: CDR1 MNHEY and CDR2 SMNVEV (reference sequence). The CDR3 sequence is CASSLTLYNEQFF. As DNA, the CDR3 is TGTGCCAGCAGCCTGACCCTTTACAATGAGCAGTTCTTC.